This T cell receptor (beta chain) was sequenced during a study of blood T cell repertoires in COVID-19. Study overall: Whether acute or convalescent, the COVID-19 samples came from the United States, Italy and Spain.

The germline V gene encodes CDR1 SGDLS and CDR2 YYNGEE. V lost 2 bases, J lost 5 bases, and 13 bases lay in between. CDR3 size: 14 residues. As processed by the authors: Counts of nucleated cells, estimated from reference gene primer amplification, were obtained. TCRdb's copy holds only in-frame clones and misses some; the assay was immunoSEQ multiplex PCR. V, J and clone size derive from that table, while D and trimming were established from the DNA sequence. The table lists 100,000 to 150,000 clones, around 85% of them singletons. This receptor was identified in a woman over 75 with COVID-19, enrolled during active disease. This chain uses TRBV9 with TRBJ1-1; D is perhaps TRBD1 (6 bases). The specimen sequenced was peripheral blood. CDR3 sequence: CASSVQSGVTEAFF. As DNA, the CDR3 is TGTGCCAGCAGCGTGCAATCAGGGGTGACTGAAGCTTTCTTT.